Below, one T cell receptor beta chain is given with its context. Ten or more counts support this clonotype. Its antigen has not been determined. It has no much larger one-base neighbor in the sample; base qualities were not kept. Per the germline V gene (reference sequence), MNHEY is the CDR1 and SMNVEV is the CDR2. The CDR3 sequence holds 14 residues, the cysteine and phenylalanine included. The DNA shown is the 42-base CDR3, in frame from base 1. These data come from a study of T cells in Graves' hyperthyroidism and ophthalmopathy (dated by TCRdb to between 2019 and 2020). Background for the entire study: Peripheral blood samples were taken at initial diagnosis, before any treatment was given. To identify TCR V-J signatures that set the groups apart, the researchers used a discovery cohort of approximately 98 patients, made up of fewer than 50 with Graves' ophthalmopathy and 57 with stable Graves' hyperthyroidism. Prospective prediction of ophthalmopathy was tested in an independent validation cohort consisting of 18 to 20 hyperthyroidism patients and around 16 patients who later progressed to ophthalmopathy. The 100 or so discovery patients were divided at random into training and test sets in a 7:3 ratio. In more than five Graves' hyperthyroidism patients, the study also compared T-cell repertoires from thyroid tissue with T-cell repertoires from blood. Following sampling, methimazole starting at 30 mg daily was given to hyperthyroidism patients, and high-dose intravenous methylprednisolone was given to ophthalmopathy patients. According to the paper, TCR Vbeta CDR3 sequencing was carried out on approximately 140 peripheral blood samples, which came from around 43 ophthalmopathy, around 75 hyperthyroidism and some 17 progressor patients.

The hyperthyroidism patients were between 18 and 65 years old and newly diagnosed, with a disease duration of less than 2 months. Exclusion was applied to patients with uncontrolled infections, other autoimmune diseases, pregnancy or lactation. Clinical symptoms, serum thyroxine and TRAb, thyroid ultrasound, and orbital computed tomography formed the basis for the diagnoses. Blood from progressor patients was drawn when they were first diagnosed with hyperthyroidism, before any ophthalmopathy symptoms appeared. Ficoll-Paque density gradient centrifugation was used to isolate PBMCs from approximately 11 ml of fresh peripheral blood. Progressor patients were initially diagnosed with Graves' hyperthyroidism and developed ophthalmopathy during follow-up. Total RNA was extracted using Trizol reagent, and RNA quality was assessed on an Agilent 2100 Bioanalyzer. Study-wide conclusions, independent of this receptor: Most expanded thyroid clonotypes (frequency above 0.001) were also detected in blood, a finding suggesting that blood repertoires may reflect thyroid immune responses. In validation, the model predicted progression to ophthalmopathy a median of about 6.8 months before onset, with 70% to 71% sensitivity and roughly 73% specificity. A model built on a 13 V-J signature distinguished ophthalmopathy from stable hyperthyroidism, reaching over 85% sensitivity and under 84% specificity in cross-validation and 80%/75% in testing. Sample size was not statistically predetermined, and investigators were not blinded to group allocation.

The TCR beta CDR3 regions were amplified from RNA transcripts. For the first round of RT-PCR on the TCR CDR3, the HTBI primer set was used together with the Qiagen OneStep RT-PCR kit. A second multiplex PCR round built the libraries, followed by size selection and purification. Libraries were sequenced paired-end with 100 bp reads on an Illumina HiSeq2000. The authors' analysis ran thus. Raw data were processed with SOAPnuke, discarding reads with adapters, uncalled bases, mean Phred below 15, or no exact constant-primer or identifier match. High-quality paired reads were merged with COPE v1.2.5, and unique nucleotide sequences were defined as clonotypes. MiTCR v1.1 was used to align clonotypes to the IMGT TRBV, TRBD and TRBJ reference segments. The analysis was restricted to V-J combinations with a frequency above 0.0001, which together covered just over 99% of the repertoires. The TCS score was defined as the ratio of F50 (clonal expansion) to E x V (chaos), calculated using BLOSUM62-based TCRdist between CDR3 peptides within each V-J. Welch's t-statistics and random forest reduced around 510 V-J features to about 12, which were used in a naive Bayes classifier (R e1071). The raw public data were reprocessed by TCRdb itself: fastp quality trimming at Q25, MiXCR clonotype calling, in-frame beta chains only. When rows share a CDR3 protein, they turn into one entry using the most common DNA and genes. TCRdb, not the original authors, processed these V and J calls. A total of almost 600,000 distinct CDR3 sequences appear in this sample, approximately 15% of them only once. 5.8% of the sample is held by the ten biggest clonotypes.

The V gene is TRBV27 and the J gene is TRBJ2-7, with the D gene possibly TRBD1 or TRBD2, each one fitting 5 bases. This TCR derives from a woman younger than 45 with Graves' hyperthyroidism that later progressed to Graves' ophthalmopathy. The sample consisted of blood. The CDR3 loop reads CPHMSSGTTYEQYF. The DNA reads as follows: TGTCCACATATGTCGAGTGGGACCACCTACGAGCAGTACTTC.